Presented here are 9 T cell receptor beta chains from one specimen sequenced in a study of blood T cell repertoires in COVID-19. The method was immunoSEQ multiplex PCR; TCRdb's version includes in-frame clones alone and lacks a portion of them. Seen here are about 210,000 clones, around 80% observed once, and the top ten hold about 7.8%. Sequenced sample: peripheral blood. These receptors were collected from a woman of 80 years or more with COVID-19, enrolled during active disease.

This chain uses TRBV23-1 with TRBJ1-6; maybe TRBD1 (6 bases). TRBV23-1 counts as an open reading frame of uncertain function. V gave up 8 bases and J gave up 7 bases, with 18 bases separating them. The CDR3 is 15 amino acids. CDR3 bases: TGCGCCAGCTTGGCCACAGGGCTGGGGAATTCACCCCTCCACTTT. Translation: CASLATGLGNSPLHF.

The rearrangement joins TRBV19 to TRBJ2-1; 8 bases fit TRBD2. CDR1 is LNHDA, CDR2 SQIVND, per germline (reference sequence). J was trimmed by 0 bases and V by 7 bases; bases with no gene match: 8. The CDR3 loop spans 16 amino acids. DNA of the CDR3: TGTGCCAGTATTCCAGCGGGAGTCCACTCCTACAATGAGCAGTTCTTC. This codes for CASIPAGVHSYNEQFF.

The chain employs TRBV7-9 and TRBJ2-3, with TRBD2 matching 7 bases. The CDR3 spans 16 residues. V lost 6 bases and J lost 0; bases outside the gene matches: 9. The germline V gene encodes CDR1 SEHNR and CDR2 FQNEAQ (reference sequence). CDR3 in amino acids: CASSPTWRESTDTQYF. CDR3 nucleotide sequence: TGTGCCAGCAGTCCGACTTGGCGGGAGAGCACAGATACGCAGTATTTT. The full variable domain, its missing parts supplied by reference TRBV7-9 and TRBJ2-3, is DTGVSQNPRHKITKRGQNVTFRCDPISEHNRLYWYRQTLGQGPEFLTYFQNEAQLEKSRLLSDRFSAERPKGSFSTLEIQRTEQGDSAMYLCASSPTWRESTDTQYFGPGTRLTVL.

The chain employs TRBV27 and TRBJ2-7, with D possibly being TRBD1 (5 bases). The germline gives CDR1 MNHEY, CDR2 SMNVEV (reference sequence). The CDR3 totals 15 residues. Trimming took 0 bases from V and 3 from J, leaving 12 bases between them. The DNA for the CDR3 is TGTGCCAGCAGTTTATCTGATGGGGCGCGCTACGAGCAGTACTTC. Translated, it gives CASSLSDGARYEQYF.

This clone has just a few counts. This chain joins TRBV15 and TRBJ1-2; possible D gene TRBD1, 5 bases. The CDR3 has 14 amino acids. With 5 bases removed from V and 2 bases from J, the gap between germline ends came to 12 bases. Germline V CDR1 and CDR2: LNHNV, YYDKDF (reference sequence). The CDR3 region is CATSPGGLNYGYTF. The CDR3 nucleotides are TGTGCCACCAGCCCTGGGGGGTTGAACTATGGCTACACCTTC. The full variable domain, its missing parts supplied by reference TRBV15 and TRBJ1-2, is DAMVIQNPRYQVTQFGKPVTLSCSQTLNHNVMYWYQQKSSQAPKLLFHYYDKDFNNEADTPDNFQSRRPNTSFCFLDIRSPGLGDTAMYLCATSPGGLNYGYTFGSGTRLTVV.

The gene calls are TRBV5-1 and TRBJ1-1; D possibly corresponds to TRBD1 (5 bases). V was shortened by 0 bases and J by 2 bases, with 11 bases between the two germline ends. CDR3 length equals 15 residues. Germline CDR1 reads SGHRS; CDR2 reads YFSETQ. DNA of the CDR3: TGCGCCAGCAGCTTGGCAGGGTCAGAAAACACTGAAGCTTTCTTT. Translating gives CASSLAGSENTEAFF.

This clone showed up just a few times. The chain couples TRBV9 to TRBJ2-3, with 10 bases matching TRBD2. This CDR3 is 16 amino acids long. The trim removed 2 bases at V and 6 bases at J, leaving 9 bases unmatched. Germline V gene lookup returns CDR1 SGDLS and CDR2 YYNGEE. For the CDR3, the DNA is TGTGCCAGCAGCGTTTTAGCGGGGGGCCGCTGGGATACGCAGTATTTT. Amino acids: CASSVLAGGRWDTQYF.

The J gene is TRBJ2-2, the V gene TRBV5-4, with 9 bases that match TRBD1. This CDR3 comprises 17 residues. Germline CDR1 reads SGHNT; CDR2 reads YYREEE (reference sequence). Trimming removed 2 bases from V and 6 bases from J; junction bases left unmatched: 11. The CDR3 is CASSLGVGQGMAGELFF. In DNA form, the CDR3 reads TGTGCCAGCAGCTTAGGTGTTGGACAGGGGATGGCCGGGGAGCTGTTTTTT.

The V call is TRBV27, the J call TRBJ1-1; D is unclear. V lost 7 bases and J 1 base, leaving 10 bases between the germline ends. This CDR3 spans 13 amino acids. Germline assignment: CDR1 MNHEY and CDR2 SMNVEV (reference sequence). CDR3 nucleotide sequence: TGTGCCAGCAAATTGTCAGGGAACACTGAAGCTTTCTTT. Its translation: CASKLSGNTEAFF.